The 21 T cell receptor beta chains presented below share a single source sample, sequenced in a study of identical twins. TCRdb independently ran MiXCR on the 5' RACE reads; one entry per CDR3 protein. The sample includes fewer than 650,000 distinct CDR3 sequences, around a tenth seen only once; the top ten take approximately 3%. These sequences were also reported in another study, on yellow fever vaccine responses in identical twins.

The specimen sequenced was PBMCs. The origin of the receptors is a woman between 18 and 29 years old in good health.

This chain links TRBV20-1 with TRBJ2-7; TRBD1 is a possible D gene (6 bases). The V and J ends lost 0 bases and 6 bases respectively, with 21 bases between them. Germline CDR1 is DFQATT and CDR2 is SNEGSKA (reference sequence). The CDR3 runs 16 residues. CDR3 protein: CSARDSPDSWVSEQYF. CDR3 nucleotide sequence: TGCAGTGCTAGAGATTCCCCGGACAGCTGGGTCTCCGAGCAGTACTTC.

In this sample, this clonotype turned up many times. The J gene is TRBJ2-3, the V gene TRBV7-2, with 8 bases identical to TRBD2. The V and J ends lost 5 bases and 5 bases, in that order; junction bases with no gene match: 6. There are 14 residues in the CDR3. From germline, CDR1 is SGHTA and CDR2 FQGNSA. CDR3 amino acids: CASSLGTSGDTQYF. The CDR3 nucleotides are TGTGCCAGCAGCCTCGGGACTAGTGGAGATACGCAGTATTTT.

This clonotype was seen many times. The chain has TRBV5-1 and TRBJ2-2; TRBD1 agrees at 8 bases. The germline gives CDR1 SGHRS, CDR2 YFSETQ. V trimming: 5 bases; J trimming: 2 bases; junction bases outside the gene matches: 11. This CDR3 contains 17 residues. The CDR3 protein is CASSLSPDRANTGELFF. DNA for the CDR3: TGCGCCAGCAGTCTAAGCCCGGACAGGGCAAACACCGGGGAGCTGTTTTTT. The full variable domain, completed using reference TRBV5-1 and TRBJ2-2, is KAGVTQTPRYLIKTRGQQVTLSCSPISGHRSVSWYQQTPGQGLQFLFEYFSETQRNKGNFPGRFSGRQFSNSRSEMNVSTLELGDSALYLCASSLSPDRANTGELFFGEGSRLTVL.

Many counts were recorded for this clonotype. This chain connects TRBV12-3 or TRBV12-4 to TRBJ2-7, with a tentative D call TRBD2 (6 bases). V lost 5 bases and J lost 6, with 17 bases in between. The CDR3 is made up of 14 amino acids. The CDR3 reads CASSALGGPGEQYF. CDR3 sequence (DNA): TGTGCCAGCAGTGCCTTGGGAGGCCCTGGCGAGCAGTACTTC.

This clonotype has a handful of counts. This rearrangement joins TRBV28 to TRBJ2-7, with D perhaps being TRBD1 or TRBD2 (6 bases each). Trimming stripped 5 bases from V and 6 bases from J, with 17 bases between. CDR3 length equals 14 residues. Germline V gene lookup returns CDR1 MDHEN and CDR2 SYDVKM. The CDR3 region has the DNA TGTGCCAGCAGTCGACCAATACAGGGAGGCGAGCAGTACTTC. The encoded protein is CASSRPIQGGEQYF.

This sequence joins TRBV7-9 and TRBJ2-1; no definite D call. Trimming stripped 4 bases from V and 2 bases from J, with 15 bases between. Germline V gives CDR1 SEHNR, CDR2 FQNEAQ (reference sequence). The CDR3 extends over 16 amino acids. CDR3 sequence reads: CASSSFLAQTYNEQFF. The DNA of the CDR3 is TGTGCCAGCAGCTCCTTTTTAGCTCAAACCTACAATGAGCAGTTCTTC.

The chain recombines TRBV18 with TRBJ1-1, with D possibly TRBD1 on 5 matching bases. Germline V lookup: CDR1 KGHSH, CDR2 LQKENI. V was shortened by 2 bases and J by 10 bases, with 17 bases between the two germline ends. This CDR3 has 14 amino acids. CDR3 nucleotide sequence: TGTGCCAGCTCACCAGCAAAGGGACCAAGTGGAGCTTTCTTT. Protein sequence: CASSPAKGPSGAFF.

The table lists this clonotype with many counts. The chain couples TRBV20-1 to TRBJ2-2; tentatively, D is TRBD1 or TRBD2 (5 bases each). Germline lookup yields CDR1 DFQATT and CDR2 SNEGSKA (reference sequence). V shed 2 bases and J shed 0 bases, with 13 bases lying between them. The CDR3 extends over 16 amino acids. DNA for the CDR3: TGCAGTGCTAGATCCGGGGCGAACACGAACACCGGGGAGCTGTTTTTT. This codes for CSARSGANTNTGELFF.

This clonotype was counted ten times or more. The V and J genes are TRBV29-1 and TRBJ2-5; D call uncertain. Germline-derived CDR1 and CDR2 are SQVTM and ANQGSEA. The CDR3 is 12 residues long. Trimming took 1 base from V and 5 from J, leaving 8 bases between them. In nucleotides, the CDR3 is TGCAGCGTTGAAGGGACGGTGGAGACCCAGTACTTC. It yields the protein CSVEGTVETQYF.

The CDR3 reads CASSQDTGGGWGETQYF. CDR3 nucleotide sequence: TGTGCCAGCAGCCAAGACACAGGGGGCGGTTGGGGAGAGACCCAGTACTTC. The rearrangement joins TRBV4-2 to TRBJ2-5; 9 nucleotides line up with TRBD1. Trimming cost V 0 bases and J 4 bases; bases outside gene matches: 9. Germline assignment: CDR1 LGHNA and CDR2 YNFKEQ. CDR3 length equals 17 residues.

This clonotype was found a few times. The chain is built from TRBV2 and TRBJ1-5, with a weak D call TRBD1 (6 bases). Germline CDR1 SNHLY, CDR2 FYNNEI. V was clipped by 3 bases and J by 1 base, with 13 bases between them. The CDR3 length is 16 residues. The CDR3 reads CASSDVGGVSNQPQHF. In nucleotides, the CDR3 is TGTGCCAGCAGTGATGTCGGGGGCGTAAGCAATCAGCCCCAGCATTTT.

This clonotype was seen ten or more times. CDR3 sequence: CASSEVGVSGGLAETQYF. The CDR3 DNA is TGTGCCAGCAGTGAAGTCGGGGTTAGTGGCGGGTTGGCGGAGACCCAGTACTTC. The chain links TRBV2 to TRBJ2-5; possibly TRBD2 for D (5 bases). Trimming took 1 base from V and 5 from J, leaving 23 bases between them. In germline, CDR1 is SNHLY, CDR2 FYNNEI. The CDR3 is 18 amino acids.

This clonotype occurred a few times. The J gene is TRBJ2-7, the V gene TRBV27; no reliable D call. CDR3 size: 15 residues. V lost 3 bases, J lost 6 bases, and 18 bases lay in between. Germline V gene lookup returns CDR1 MNHEY and CDR2 SMNVEV (reference sequence). The CDR3 nucleotides are TGTGCCAGCAGTTTCGCACGACCCCGTCCGCTCGAGCAGTACTTC. Translation gives CASSFARPRPLEQYF.

V and J are TRBV20-1 and TRBJ2-1, with D perhaps TRBD2 (6 bases). CDR1 is DFQATT, CDR2 SNEGSKA, per germline (reference sequence). This CDR3 has 12 residues. V shed 5 bases and J shed 8 bases, with 13 bases lying between them. The CDR3 nucleotides are TGCAGTGCTCCCGAACTAGCCTATGAGCAGTTCTTC. This codes for CSAPELAYEQFF.

The rearrangement links TRBV20-1 to TRBJ1-6; unclear D gene. Germline V gives CDR1 DFQATT, CDR2 SNEGSKA (reference sequence). V gave up 1 base and J gave up 4 bases, with 11 bases separating them. The CDR3 is made up of 15 amino acids. DNA for the CDR3: TGCAGTGCTAGAGTTCTTCAGGCATATAATTCACCCCTCCACTTT. This gives the protein CSARVLQAYNSPLHF.

This clonotype was detected only a few times. The rearrangement uses TRBV6-2 or TRBV6-3 and TRBJ2-1; D may be TRBD2 (6 bases). The CDR3 covers 17 residues. Germline V gene sequence: CDR1 MNHEY, CDR2 SVGEGT. Trimming stripped 2 bases from V and 5 bases from J, with 19 bases between. DNA for the CDR3: TGTGCCAGCAGTTACCCCGGCGGGGTGGGGTCGGACAATGAGCAGTTCTTC. As protein: CASSYPGGVGSDNEQFF.

The gene calls are TRBV20-1 and TRBJ2-4, with TRBD1 as a possible D gene (6 bases). The CDR3 runs to 15 residues. Looked up from germline, CDR1 is DFQATT and CDR2 is SNEGSKA (reference sequence). The V and J ends lost 6 bases and 0 bases respectively, with 15 bases between them. The CDR3 region is CSATRPGAAKNIQYF. The CDR3 DNA reads TGCAGTGCCACCCGTCCAGGGGCAGCCAAAAACATTCAGTACTTC.

This clonotype was recorded a few times. This sequence joins TRBV2 and TRBJ1-5; the match to TRBD1 covers 9 bases. Per germline, CDR1 SNHLY and CDR2 FYNNEI. This CDR3 has 14 amino acids. V lost 6 bases and J lost 6; bases outside the gene matches: 6. The CDR3, as DNA: TGTGCCAGCAGGGGACAGGGAATCGGTCAGCCCCAGCATTTT. Its protein product is CASRGQGIGQPQHF.

This sequence joins TRBV5-5 and TRBJ1-5; the D is unclear. The CDR3 is 16 residues long. V was cut by 1 base and J by 0 bases, with 11 bases left in between. From germline, CDR1 is SGHKS and CDR2 YYEKEE (reference sequence). CDR3 sequence (DNA): TGTGCCAGCAGCTTGAGGCTTGGGAATAGCAATCAGCCCCAGCATTTT. It is translated as CASSLRLGNSNQPQHF.

This clonotype occurred a few times. This sequence joins TRBV20-1 and TRBJ2-7; TRBD2 aligns across 9 bases. The CDR3 spans 15 residues. J lost 0 bases, V lost 4 bases, and 7 bases had no gene match. Germline loops: CDR1 DFQATT, CDR2 SNEGSKA (reference sequence). CDR3 in amino acids: CSATTSGRNSYEQYF. CDR3 in DNA: TGCAGTGCTACAACGAGCGGGAGGAACTCCTACGAGCAGTACTTC.

This clonotype was counted between two and nine times. The chain couples TRBV11-2 to TRBJ2-7; D possibly corresponds to TRBD1 (6 bases). Germline lookup yields CDR1 SGHAT and CDR2 FQNNGV. CDR3 length equals 13 residues. V dropped 2 bases and J dropped 6 bases, with 11 bases sitting between them. The CDR3 spells CASSLNSGVEQYF. CDR3 nucleotide sequence: TGTGCCAGCAGCTTAAATTCAGGGGTCGAGCAGTACTTC.